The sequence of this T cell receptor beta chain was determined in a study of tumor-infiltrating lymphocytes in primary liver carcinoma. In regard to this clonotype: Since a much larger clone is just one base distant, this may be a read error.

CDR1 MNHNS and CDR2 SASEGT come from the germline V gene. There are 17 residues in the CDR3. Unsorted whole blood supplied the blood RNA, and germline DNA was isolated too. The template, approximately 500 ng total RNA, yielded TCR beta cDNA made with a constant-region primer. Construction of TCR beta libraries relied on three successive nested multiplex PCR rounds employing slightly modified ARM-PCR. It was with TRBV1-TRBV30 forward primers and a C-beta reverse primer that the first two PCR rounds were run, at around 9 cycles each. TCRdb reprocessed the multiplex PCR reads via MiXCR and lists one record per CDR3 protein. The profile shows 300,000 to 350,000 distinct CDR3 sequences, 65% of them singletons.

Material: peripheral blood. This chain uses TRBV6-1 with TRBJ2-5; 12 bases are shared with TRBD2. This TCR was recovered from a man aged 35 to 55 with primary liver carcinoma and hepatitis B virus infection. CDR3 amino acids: CASSELAGGPHQEAQYF. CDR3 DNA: TGTGCCAGCAGTGAACTAGCGGGAGGGCCCCACCAAGAGGCCCAGTACTTC.